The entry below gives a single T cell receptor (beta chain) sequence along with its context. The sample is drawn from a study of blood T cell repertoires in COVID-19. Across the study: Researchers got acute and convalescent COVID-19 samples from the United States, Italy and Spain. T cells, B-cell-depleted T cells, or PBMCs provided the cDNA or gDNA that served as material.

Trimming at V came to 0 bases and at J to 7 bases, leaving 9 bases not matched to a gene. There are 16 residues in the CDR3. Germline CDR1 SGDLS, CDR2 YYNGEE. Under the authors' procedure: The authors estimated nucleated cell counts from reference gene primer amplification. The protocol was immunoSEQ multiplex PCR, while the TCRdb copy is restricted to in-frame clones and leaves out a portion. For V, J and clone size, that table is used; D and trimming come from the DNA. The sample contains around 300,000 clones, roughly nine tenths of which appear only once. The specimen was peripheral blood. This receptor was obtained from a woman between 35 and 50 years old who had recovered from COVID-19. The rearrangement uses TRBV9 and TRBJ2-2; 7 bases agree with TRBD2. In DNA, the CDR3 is TGTGCCAGCAGCGTAGGGGGAGGGATGGAGCTCGGGGAGCTGTTTTTT. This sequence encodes CASSVGGGMELGELFF.